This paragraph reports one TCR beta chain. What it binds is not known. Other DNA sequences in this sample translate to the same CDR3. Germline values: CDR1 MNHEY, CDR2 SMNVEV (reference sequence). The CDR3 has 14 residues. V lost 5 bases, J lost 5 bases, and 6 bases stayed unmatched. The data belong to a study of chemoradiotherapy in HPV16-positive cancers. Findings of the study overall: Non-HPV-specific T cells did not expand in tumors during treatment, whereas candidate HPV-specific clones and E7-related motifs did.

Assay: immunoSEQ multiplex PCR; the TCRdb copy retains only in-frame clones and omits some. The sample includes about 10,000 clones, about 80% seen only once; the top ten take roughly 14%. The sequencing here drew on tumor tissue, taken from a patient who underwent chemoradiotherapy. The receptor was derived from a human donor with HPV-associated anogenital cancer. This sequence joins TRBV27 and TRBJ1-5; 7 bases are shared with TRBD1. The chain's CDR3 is CASSPTGPDQPQHF. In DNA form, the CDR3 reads TGTGCCAGCAGTCCGACAGGGCCGGATCAGCCCCAGCATTTT.